A selection of T cell receptor beta chains follows, all from one sample in a study of CD8+ T cells in alopecia areata. Sequenced by immunoSEQ multiplex PCR; TCRdb stores in-frame clones only, minus some. The profile shows 150,000 to 200,000 clones, around three fifths of them singletons. Sequenced here: CD4+ T cells sorted from blood, sampled at week 4, from a patient treated with tofacitinib. Every receptor here comes from a human donor with alopecia areata. CDR3s include the opening cysteine and the closing phenylalanine or tryptophan. The D gene is left open where the match is weak. A row's size may be missing; if present it is once, few, many or a size class.

d_call,j_call,clone_size,v_call,cdr3_aa,cdr3_nt
.,TRBJ2-7,.,TRBV30,CAWSRPREQYF,TGTGCCTGGAGTCGGCCGCGGGAGCAGTACTTC
.,TRBJ2-3,.,TRBV20-1,CSARVDTQYF,TGCAGTGCTAGAGTAGATACGCAGTATTTT
.,TRBJ2-1,few,TRBV7-9,CASNPGFF,TGTGCCAGCAACCCGGGGTTCTTC
.,TRBJ2-7,.,TRBV29-1,CSVGPDREIYEQYF,TGCAGCGTGGGACCGGACCGGGAAATCTACGAGCAGTACTTC
.,TRBJ1-2,.,TRBV29-1,CSVVFGPANYGYTF,TGCAGCGTTGTTTTCGGGCCGGCTAACTATGGCTACACCTTC
.,TRBJ1-6,once,TRBV6-6,CASMVEPGSPLHF,TGTGCCAGCATGGTGGAGCCCGGTTCACCCCTCCACTTT
.,TRBJ2-7,.,TRBV30,CACRGSYEQYF,TGTGCCTGTCGAGGCAGCTACGAGCAGTACTTC
.,TRBJ1-2,.,TRBV18,CASSPELNYGYTF,TGTGCCAGCTCACCGGAGCTAAACTATGGCTACACCTTC
TRBD1,TRBJ1-1,.,TRBV10-3,CAISSDRGNTEAFF,TGTGCCATCAGCTCGGACAGGGGGAACACTGAAGCTTTCTTT
.,TRBJ2-5,few,TRBV7-3,CASSPTGTSLETQYF,TGTGCCAGCAGCCCGACCGGGACGTCTTTAGAGACCCAGTACTTC
.,TRBJ1-1,few,TRBV15,CATSKPRLRAFF,TGTGCCACCAGCAAACCGCGGCTCCGAGCTTTCTTT
TRBD1,TRBJ2-1,.,TRBV29-1,CSVPGQGAHNEQFF,TGCAGCGTACCGGGACAGGGGGCGCATAATGAGCAGTTCTTC
.,TRBJ2-5,.,TRBV30,CAWTPSQETQYF,TGTGCCTGGACTCCTAGCCAAGAGACCCAGTACTTC
.,TRBJ2-3,.,TRBV9,CASSVGPYTDTQYF,TGTGCCAGCAGCGTAGGCCCCTACACAGATACGCAGTATTTT
.,TRBJ2-4,.,TRBV10-3,CAISESAVAKNIQYF,TGTGCCATCAGTGAGTCGGCAGTAGCCAAAAACATTCAGTACTTC
.,TRBJ1-3,.,TRBV15,CATSRGSALPGNTIYF,TGTGCCACCAGCAGAGGCTCGGCTCTCCCTGGAAACACCATATATTTT
TRBD1,TRBJ2-6,.,TRBV4-2,CASSPERGTGVSGANVLTF,TGTGCCAGCAGCCCCGAACGGGGGACAGGGGTCTCTGGGGCCAACGTCCTGACTTTC
.,TRBJ1-5,.,TRBV30,CAWSPGGHSNQPQHF,TGTGCCTGGAGCCCTGGGGGGCATAGCAATCAGCCCCAGCATTTT
.,TRBJ1-5,.,TRBV30,CAWSHGDSNQPQHF,TGTGCCTGGAGTCACGGAGATAGCAATCAGCCCCAGCATTTT
.,TRBJ1-5,few,TRBV27,CASGGRRNQPQHF,TGTGCCAGCGGGGGCCGACGCAATCAGCCCCAGCATTTT
.,TRBJ1-1,.,TRBV4-1,CASSQGPSQGNTEAFF,TGCGCCAGCAGCCAAGGGCCCTCGCAGGGGAACACTGAAGCTTTCTTT
.,TRBJ2-7,few,TRBV25-1,CASSAGTSYEQYF,TGTGCCAGCAGTGCGGGAACGTCCTACGAGCAGTACTTC
.,TRBJ2-5,.,TRBV2,CASSPRETQYF,TGTGCCAGCAGCCCTCGAGAGACCCAGTACTTC
.,TRBJ2-5,.,TRBV30,CAWSASTQGETQYF,TGTGCCTGGAGTGCCTCAACCCAGGGAGAGACCCAGTACTTC
.,TRBJ2-5,.,TRBV9,CASSVAGQKTQYF,TGTGCCAGCAGCGTAGCTGGACAGAAGACCCAGTACTTC
.,TRBJ1-1,.,TRBV29-1,CSVERSSANTEAFF,TGCAGCGTTGAAAGATCGTCAGCGAACACTGAAGCTTTCTTT
TRBD1,TRBJ2-7,few,TRBV29-1,CSVAPGQGSYEQYF,TGCAGCGTTGCCCCGGGACAGGGATCCTACGAGCAGTACTTC
.,TRBJ2-7,.,TRBV7-9,CASSLVGGGHSYEQYF,TGTGCCAGCAGCTTAGTGGGTGGGGGCCACTCCTACGAGCAGTACTTC
TRBD2,TRBJ2-7,few,TRBV29-1,CSVERLAGGYEQYF,TGCAGCGTTGAACGGCTAGCGGGGGGCTACGAGCAGTACTTC
TRBD1,TRBJ1-6,few,TRBV4-3,CASSQATGGDSNSPLHF,TGCGCCAGCAGCCAAGCGACAGGGGGCGATTCAAATTCACCCCTCCACTTT
TRBD2,TRBJ2-1,.,TRBV7-9,CASWPLLAGPYNEQFF,TGTGCCAGCTGGCCCCTTCTAGCGGGCCCCTACAATGAGCAGTTCTTC
.,TRBJ2-3,once,TRBV30,CAWSRRDADTQYF,TGTGCCTGGAGTCGCAGGGATGCAGATACGCAGTATTTT
.,TRBJ2-3,.,TRBV30,CAWSRGRTDTQYF,TGTGCCTGGAGTAGGGGCAGGACAGATACGCAGTATTTT
.,TRBJ2-1,few,TRBV29-1,CSGTILGNEQFF,TGCAGCGGGACCATACTCGGGAATGAGCAGTTCTTC
.,TRBJ1-1,.,TRBV6-5,CASRGYLNTEAFF,TGTGCCAGCAGGGGGTATCTGAACACTGAAGCTTTCTTT
.,TRBJ1-5,.,TRBV19,CASTKGIIGNQPQHF,TGTGCCAGTACCAAGGGGATAATCGGGAATCAGCCCCAGCATTTT
.,TRBJ2-3,.,TRBV29-1,CSVQVGTSTDTQYF,TGCAGCGTTCAGGTGGGGACTAGCACAGATACGCAGTATTTT
.,TRBJ1-6,.,TRBV11-2,CASSQGDGGSPLHF,TGTGCCAGCAGCCAAGGCGACGGTGGGTCACCCCTCCACTTT
.,TRBJ1-1,.,TRBV10-3,CAISGLGTEAFF,TGTGCCATCAGCGGATTGGGGACTGAAGCTTTCTTT
.,TRBJ1-1,few,TRBV29-1,CSVEKRGGTEAFF,TGCAGCGTTGAAAAAAGGGGGGGAACTGAAGCTTTCTTT
.,TRBJ2-5,few,TRBV6-5,CASSSGDQETQYF,TGTGCCAGCAGTTCAGGGGACCAAGAGACCCAGTACTTC
TRBD1,TRBJ1-2,.,TRBV15,CATSRAGTGLTF,TGTGCCACCAGCAGAGCGGGGACAGGGCTGACCTTC
.,TRBJ1-5,.,TRBV2,CASSGRVPEAQHF,TGTGCCAGCAGTGGGCGGGTCCCTGAGGCCCAGCATTTT
TRBD1,TRBJ1-5,.,TRBV5-4,CASSNRDRGAGSNQPQHF,TGTGCCAGCAGCAACCGGGACAGGGGCGCTGGTAGCAATCAGCCCCAGCATTTT
.,TRBJ2-2,.,TRBV29-1,CSVLGRGGTGELFF,TGCAGCGTCCTAGGGCGGGGAGGCACCGGGGAGCTGTTTTTT
TRBD2,TRBJ2-5,.,TRBV7-9,CASSLDPGLATETQYF,TGTGCCAGCAGCTTGGATCCGGGACTAGCTACAGAGACCCAGTACTTC